The clone carrying this T cell receptor (beta chain) is medium-sized. What it recognizes is unknown. These data originate in a study of cytomegalovirus exposure and HLA in healthy donors. 13 Jbeta primers and 60 Vbeta primers were used for the PCR. This table comes from immunoSEQ multiplex PCR, and its TCRdb copy is limited to in-frame clones, with some not included. This table has 100,000 to 150,000 clones, 65% to 75% appearing once. Germline assignment: CDR1 SEHNR and CDR2 FQNEAQ (reference sequence). CDR3 length: 15 residues. V trimming: 3 bases; J trimming: 4 bases; junction bases outside the gene matches: 5. Study-wide results and limits: Several of the most significant clusters appeared, in a later analysis, to be linked to common viral pathogens. A prior analysis recorded that most TCR beta V segments were productive about 90% or about 30% of the time. Later analysis found that TCR beta chains associated with HLA were more clonally expanded than other, equally common chains. Analyses of presence and absence presupposed an approximately uniform sequencing depth across donors.

The TCR comes from a man in his forties in good health and CMV-seropositive. The specimen sequenced was PBMCs. The chain uses TRBV7-9 and TRBJ2-3, with 9 bases that match TRBD1. The CDR3 loop reads CASSLVRTGADTQYF. CDR3 nucleotide sequence: TGTGCCAGCAGCTTGGTGCGGACAGGGGCAGATACGCAGTATTTT.